A single sample gave rise to the 10 T cell receptor beta chains below, sequenced in a study of shared clonotypes between healthy human individuals. Libraries were prepared by immunoSEQ multiplex PCR; TCRdb keeps only in-frame clonotypes and omits some of them. The sample yields fewer than 1.8 million clones, 97% to 99% seen once. Sequencing was carried out using naive CD4+ T cells sorted from blood. Subset described: CD45RA+ positively selected. Receptor source: a man aged 30 to 45 in good health.

The J gene is TRBJ2-7, the V gene TRBV5-1; perhaps TRBD1 as D (5 bases). Trimming shortened V by 1 base and J by 3 bases, and 17 bases separated the two germline ends. This CDR3 has 16 amino acids. The germline CDR1 and CDR2 sequences are SGHRS and YFSETQ. The CDR3 DNA reads as TGCGCCAGCAGCTTGCTCTCGACCCAGGGCGTCTACGAGCAGTACTTC. Translation: CASSLLSTQGVYEQYF.

V is TRBV7-2 and J is TRBJ2-3; 14 positions agree with TRBD2. This CDR3 comprises 19 residues. Trimming cost V 1 base and J 4 bases; bases outside gene matches: 10. In germline, CDR1 is SGHTA, CDR2 FQGNSA. The CDR3 DNA reads TGTGCCAGCAGCTTAGGGGGACCGGGACTAGCGGGAGATTCAGATACGCAGTATTTT. This translates into CASSLGGPGLAGDSDTQYF.

V is TRBV28 and J is TRBJ2-7, with 7 positions matching TRBD1. V shed 5 bases, J shed 3 bases, and the junction held 7 bases outside the gene matches. CDR1 is MDHEN and CDR2 is SYDVKM in the germline V gene. The CDR3 is 14 amino acids. CDR3 loop: CASSPGTELYEQYF. In nucleotides, the CDR3 is TGTGCCAGCAGTCCCGGGACAGAACTCTACGAGCAGTACTTC.

The CDR3 coding sequence is TGCGCCAGCAGCTCAGCCGGTACCGGGACAGGGGTTTTGGGGGAGCAGTTCTTC. Translating gives CASSSAGTGTGVLGEQFF. This sequence joins TRBV5-1 and TRBJ2-1; 10 nucleotides agree with TRBD1. Per the germline V gene, CDR1 is SGHRS and CDR2 is YFSETQ. V lost 3 bases, J lost 10 bases, and 19 bases stayed unmatched. This CDR3 is 18 amino acids long.

The chain combines TRBV7-2 with TRBJ2-1; D may match TRBD1 or TRBD2 (5 bases each). Germline CDR1 reads SGHTA; CDR2 reads FQGNSA. The CDR3 runs 17 residues. V lost 3 bases, J lost 6 bases, and 21 bases lay in between. The CDR3 DNA reads TGTGCCAGCAGCTTGGGACCCCTAGACCGTCGATCCAATGAGCAGTTCTTC. The encoded protein is CASSLGPLDRRSNEQFF.

The rearrangement links TRBV11-2 to TRBJ1-3; D possibly corresponds to TRBD1 (6 bases). Germline V gene lookup returns CDR1 SGHAT and CDR2 FQNNGV. This CDR3 region has 17 residues. V was cut by 3 bases and J by 0 bases, with 15 bases left in between. This chain's CDR3 is CASSLGIRDNSGNTIYF. The CDR3 DNA sequence: TGTGCCAGCAGCTTGGGTATTCGGGACAACTCTGGAAACACCATATATTTT. The full variable domain, completed using reference TRBV11-2 and TRBJ1-3, is EAGVAQSPRYKIIEKRQSVAFWCNPISGHATLYWYQQILGQGPKLLIQFQNNGVVDDSQLPKDRFSAERLKGVDSTLKIQPAKLEDSAVYLCASSLGIRDNSGNTIYFGEGSWLTVV.

V usage is TRBV5-6 and J usage is TRBJ2-7; maybe TRBD1 (5 bases). Trimming took 0 bases from V and 9 from J, leaving 10 bases between them. Per germline, CDR1 SGHDT and CDR2 YYEEEE. The CDR3 extends over 12 amino acids. The CDR3 loop is CASSLDRTGQYF. The DNA of the CDR3 is TGTGCCAGCAGCTTGGACAGGACGGGGCAGTACTTC.

The chain combines TRBV25-1 with TRBJ2-3; D uncertain. Germline lookup yields CDR1 MGHDK and CDR2 SYGVNS. V lost 6 bases and J 0 bases, leaving 7 bases between the germline ends. The CDR3 spans 13 residues. The CDR3 sequence: CASRDPSTDTQYF. The CDR3 region has the DNA TGTGCCAGCAGGGACCCTAGCACAGATACGCAGTATTTT. The variable domain in full, completed from reference TRBV25-1 and TRBJ2-3, reads EADIYQTPRYLVIGTGKKITLECSQTMGHDKMYWYQQDPGMELHLIHYSYGVNSTEKGDLSSESTVSRIRTEHFPLTLESARPSHTSQYLCASRDPSTDTQYFGPGTRLTVL.

This chain uses TRBV7-6 with TRBJ1-5; maybe TRBD1 (5 bases). CDR3 length: 18 amino acids. Germline V CDR1 and CDR2: SGHVS, FNYEAQ. Trimming left V 1 base short and J 5 bases short, with 21 bases between. The CDR3 here is CASSLVAAGRHRYQPQHF. CDR3 nucleotide sequence: TGTGCCAGCAGCTTAGTAGCCGCGGGACGCCATAGATATCAGCCCCAGCATTTT. Based on the CDR3 plus reference TRBV7-6 and TRBJ1-5, the full variable domain is GAGVSQSPRYKVTKRGQDVALRCDPISGHVSLYWYRQALGQGPEFLTYFNYEAQQDKSGLPNDRFSAERPEGSISTLTIQRTEQRDSAMYRCASSLVAAGRHRYQPQHFGDGTRLSIL.

V gene TRBV5-5 combines with J gene TRBJ2-7, with D hard to call. The CDR3 runs to 13 residues. Germline V lookup: CDR1 SGHKS, CDR2 YYEKEE (reference sequence). Trimming removed 4 bases from V and 2 bases from J, with 10 bases in between. The CDR3 reads CASSVMVPYEQYF. In nucleotides, the CDR3 is TGTGCCAGCAGCGTAATGGTCCCCTACGAGCAGTACTTC.